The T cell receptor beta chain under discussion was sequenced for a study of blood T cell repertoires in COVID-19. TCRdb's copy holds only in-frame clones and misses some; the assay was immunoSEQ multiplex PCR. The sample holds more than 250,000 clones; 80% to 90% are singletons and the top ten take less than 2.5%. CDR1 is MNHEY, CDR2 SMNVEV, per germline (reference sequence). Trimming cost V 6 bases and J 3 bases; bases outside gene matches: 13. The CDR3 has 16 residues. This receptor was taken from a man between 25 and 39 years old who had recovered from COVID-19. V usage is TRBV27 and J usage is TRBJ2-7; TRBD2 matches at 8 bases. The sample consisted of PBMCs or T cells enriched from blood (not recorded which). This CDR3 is CASSGGEGAGGYEQYF. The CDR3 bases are TGTGCCAGCAGCGGAGGGGAGGGTGCGGGGGGCTACGAGCAGTACTTC.